Reported below is one T cell receptor beta chain. The antigen remains unidentified. Amplification used 60 Vbeta primers and 13 Jbeta primers. Method: immunoSEQ multiplex PCR; TCRdb's copy keeps in-frame clones and lacks some. The table shows about 94,000 clones, with 78% occurring only once. The record originates from a study of cytomegalovirus exposure and HLA in healthy donors. Study observations and caveats: The likely explanation for a cluster of highly shared sequence variants was sequencing artifact.

This CDR3 has 17 residues. Germline CDR1 and CDR2: LGHNA and YSLEER. The ends lost 0 bases at V and 4 bases at J; junction bases unmatched: 12. This rearrangement joins TRBV4-3 to TRBJ2-7; 7 bases fit TRBD2. The clonotype originates from a woman aged 60 to 75 in good health and CMV-seronegative. The specimen sequenced was PBMCs. The CDR3 DNA sequence: TGCGCCAGCAGCCAAGATGGCCCCGGCGGGAGCGCGTACGAGCAGTACTTC. Protein product: CASSQDGPGGSAYEQYF.